These 29 T cell receptor beta chains came from one sample sequenced in a study of blood T cell repertoires in COVID-19. The method was immunoSEQ multiplex PCR; TCRdb's version includes in-frame clones alone and lacks a portion of them. This sample carries over 200,000 clones, roughly nine tenths of them seen once, and the ten largest clones take 0.8% to 1%. The specimen sequenced was peripheral blood. The receptors derive from a man aged 55 to 70 with COVID-19, enrolled during active disease.

The chain recombines TRBV6-5 with TRBJ1-1, with D possibly matching TRBD1 (5 bases). The CDR3 has 13 amino acids. Germline CDR1 reads MNHEY; CDR2 reads SVGAGI. V lost 0 bases to trimming and J lost 8 bases, with 10 bases between them. The DNA of the CDR3 is TGTGCCAGCAGTTACTCCGGGGGGACCGAAGCTTTCTTT. It specifies CASSYSGGTEAFF.

The chain joins TRBV4-1 to TRBJ2-1, with D possibly TRBD2 on 5 matching bases. Germline CDR1 reads MGHRA; CDR2 reads YSYEKL. The CDR3 is 18 residues long. V lost 5 bases and J lost 0, with 20 bases in between. The CDR3 is CASSVLDLGFSSYNEQFF. The CDR3 DNA reads as TGCGCCAGCAGCGTACTAGACTTAGGCTTCAGCTCCTACAATGAGCAGTTCTTC.

V gene TRBV2 combines with J gene TRBJ2-1; perhaps TRBD1 as D (6 bases). Germline V gives CDR1 SNHLY, CDR2 FYNNEI. The CDR3 is made up of 15 amino acids. V was pared by 7 bases and J by 4 bases, with 17 bases between. CDR3 amino acids: CASILGARTYNEQFF. The CDR3 DNA is TGTGCCAGCATATTGGGGGCTCGGACTTACAATGAGCAGTTCTTC. The complete variable domain, with remaining parts taken from reference TRBV2 and TRBJ2-1, reads EPEVTQTPSHQVTQMGQEVILRCVPISNHLYFYWYRQILGQKVEFLVSFYNNEISEKSEIFDDQFSVERPDGSNFTLKIRSTKLEDSAMYFCASILGARTYNEQFFGPGTRLTVL.

The V call is TRBV9, the J call TRBJ2-2; D call uncertain. This CDR3 is built from 15 residues. Trimming removed 3 bases from V and 3 bases from J, with 12 bases in between. CDR1 and CDR2 (germline): SGDLS, YYNGEE. As DNA, the CDR3 is TGTGCCAGCAGCGGCGTACCTCGATACACCGGGGAGCTGTTTTTT. It translates to CASSGVPRYTGELFF.

The genes are TRBV15 and TRBJ1-2; D perhaps matches TRBD1 (5 bases). V lost 6 bases to trimming and J lost 2 bases, with 10 bases between them. There are 13 residues in the CDR3. Per germline, CDR1 LNHNV and CDR2 YYDKDF (reference sequence). The CDR3 region is CATSQGYNYGYTF. For the CDR3, the DNA is TGTGCCACCAGTCAGGGTTACAACTATGGCTACACCTTC.

The CDR3 spells CASKAGGGYTGELFF. In DNA, the CDR3 is TGTGCCAGCAAAGCGGGGGGAGGATACACCGGGGAGCTGTTTTTT. J is TRBJ2-2 and V is TRBV6-5; 9 positions agree with TRBD2. The CDR3 totals 15 residues. Germline-derived CDR1 and CDR2 are MNHEY and SVGAGI. The ends lost 7 bases at V and 3 bases at J; junction bases unmatched: 6.

The V and J genes are TRBV4-1 and TRBJ1-2, with 7 bases that match TRBD1. With 3 bases clipped from V and 5 bases from J, the junction kept 3 bases outside the gene matches. This CDR3 spans 13 amino acids. CDR1 MGHRA and CDR2 YSYEKL come from the germline V gene. CDR3 bases: TGCGCCAGCAGCCACGACAGGGATTATGGCTACACCTTC. Protein product: CASSHDRDYGYTF.

The V call is TRBV5-1, the J call TRBJ1-1, with TRBD1 matching over 8 bases. J gave up 0 bases and V 2 bases, and 6 bases lay outside the gene matches. Germline lookup yields CDR1 SGHRS and CDR2 YFSETQ. The length of the CDR3 is 16 residues. CDR3: CASSFIQGAMNTEAFF. In nucleotides, the CDR3 is TGCGCCAGCAGCTTCATCCAGGGGGCCATGAACACTGAAGCTTTCTTT.

V and J are TRBV11-3 and TRBJ1-2; perhaps TRBD1 as D (6 bases). Germline loops: CDR1 SGHNT, CDR2 YENEEA. The V end lost 5 bases, the J end lost 1 base, and 20 bases lay between the germline ends. This CDR3 has 17 residues. The CDR3 reads CASSLLRDTGLNYGYTF. The DNA of the CDR3 is TGTGCCAGCAGCCTCCTACGGGACACCGGGCTTAACTATGGCTACACCTTC.

The CDR3 sequence: CASKPGTTGNTIYF. The CDR3 bases are TGTGCCAGCAAGCCCGGGACAACAGGAAACACCATATATTTT. V is TRBV6-6 and J is TRBJ1-3, with a weak D call TRBD1 (6 bases). V was cut by 7 bases and J by 4 bases, with 14 bases left in between. CDR1 is MNHNY and CDR2 is SVGAGI in the germline V gene (reference sequence). This CDR3 comprises 14 residues.

This chain links TRBV7-9 with TRBJ1-2; maybe TRBD1 (5 bases). V was shortened by 1 base and J by 7 bases, with 7 bases between the two germline ends. The CDR3 length is 12 residues. Germline V CDR1 and CDR2: SEHNR, FQNEAQ (reference sequence). CDR3 sequence reads: CASSLEGLGYTF. CDR3 sequence (DNA): TGTGCCAGCAGCTTAGAGGGACTTGGCTACACCTTC.

The V gene is TRBV7-8, the J gene TRBJ2-1; 10 bases are shared with TRBD2. V lost 1 base to trimming and J lost 6 bases; unmatched junction nucleotides: 6. The CDR3 spans 16 residues. CDR1 is SGHVS and CDR2 is FQNEAQ in the germline V gene. This chain's CDR3 is CASSLGGSGRSNEQFF. DNA of the CDR3: TGTGCCAGCAGCTTAGGGGGTAGCGGGAGGTCCAATGAGCAGTTCTTC.

The chain carries TRBV19 and TRBJ1-6; D might be TRBD1 (6 bases). The CDR3 runs 15 residues. V lost 6 bases and J 7 bases, leaving 16 bases between the germline ends. Germline V gene data show CDR1 as LNHDA and CDR2 as SQIVND (reference sequence). The CDR3 loop reads CASRRGSPDNSPLHF. As DNA, the CDR3 is TGTGCCAGTAGGAGGGGGAGCCCAGACAATTCACCCCTCCACTTT.

The V and J genes are TRBV19 and TRBJ1-5, with 11 bases matching TRBD1. Germline V gives CDR1 LNHDA, CDR2 SQIVND (reference sequence). The CDR3 has 16 residues. V shed 5 bases, J shed 2 bases, and the junction held 5 bases outside the gene matches. The CDR3: CASSSKGQGGNQPQHF. The DNA for the CDR3 is TGTGCCAGTAGTTCTAAGGGACAGGGGGGCAATCAGCCCCAGCATTTT.

The V call is TRBV11-2, the J call TRBJ2-3; D not certain. Trimming took 1 base from V and 2 from J, leaving 10 bases between them. Per the germline V gene, CDR1 is SGHAT and CDR2 is FQNNGV. The CDR3 is 15 residues long. CDR3 DNA: TGTGCCAGCAGCTTAGCGGTCTTGCCCACAGATACGCAGTATTTT. Its translation is CASSLAVLPTDTQYF.

The chain couples TRBV21-1 to TRBJ2-1; TRBD2 was called by the table and not checked on the DNA. TRBV21-1 is a documented pseudogene. The CDR3 sequence is 16 residues long. The CDR3 sequence: CASSSSGTSGVNEQFF. CDR3 nucleotide sequence: TGTGCCAGCAGTTCCTCCGGGACTAGCGGGGTCAATGAGCAGTTCTTC.

The V gene is TRBV5-1, the J gene TRBJ2-5; no firm D call. This CDR3 region has 14 residues. V dropped 0 bases and J dropped 4 bases, with 10 bases sitting between them. From germline, CDR1 is SGHRS and CDR2 YFSETQ. For the CDR3, the DNA is TGCGCCAGCAGCTTGGAGGTAGCTGCAGAGACCCAGTACTTC. It specifies CASSLEVAAETQYF.

The V and J genes are TRBV7-3 and TRBJ2-1; D is possibly TRBD2 (5 bases). This CDR3 contains 13 residues. Germline V gene data show CDR1 as SGHTA and CDR2 as FQGTGA. V was clipped by 3 bases and J by 7 bases, with 10 bases between them. CDR3 in amino acids: CASSFQTGNEQFF. As DNA, the CDR3 is TGTGCCAGCAGCTTTCAAACGGGGAATGAGCAGTTCTTC.

The J gene is TRBJ2-7, the V gene TRBV7-2; no reliable D call. The CDR3 has 13 residues. Deletions cut 5 bases from V and 7 bases from J, with 15 bases between. Germline CDR1 is SGHTA and CDR2 is FQGNSA. CDR3 amino acids: CASSLLGVGEQYF. In DNA, the CDR3 is TGTGCCAGCAGCCTCTTAGGAGTTGGGGAGCAGTACTTC.

J is TRBJ1-4 and V is TRBV5-1; D is unclear. V was cut by 4 bases and J by 4 bases, with 14 bases left in between. CDR1 SGHRS and CDR2 YFSETQ come from the germline V gene. CDR3 size: 15 residues. CDR3 sequence reads: CASSPVGAGNEKLFF. DNA of the CDR3: TGCGCCAGCAGCCCGGTGGGAGCGGGTAATGAAAAACTGTTTTTT.

The chain employs TRBV27 and TRBJ1-4, with a weak D call TRBD1 (6 bases). The CDR3 consists of 15 residues. Germline V gives CDR1 MNHEY, CDR2 SMNVEV (reference sequence). Trimming stripped 3 bases from V and 4 bases from J, with 12 bases between. The CDR3 region is CASSLVGQSNEKLFF. The CDR3 DNA reads as TGTGCCAGCAGTTTGGTTGGACAGAGTAATGAAAAACTGTTTTTT.

The chain uses TRBV23-1 and TRBJ2-3; TRBD1 is a possible D gene (6 bases). TRBV23-1 is an ORF; its function is uncertain. CDR3 length: 14 amino acids. V was pared by 0 bases and J by 6 bases, with 10 bases between. The CDR3 DNA reads TGCGCCAGCAGTCAATCACAGGGCTGGGATACGCAGTATTTT. Translating gives CASSQSQGWDTQYF.

This chain connects TRBV6-5 to TRBJ2-3; TRBD2 agrees at 7 bases. V shed 5 bases and J 6 bases; nucleotides not matched to a gene: 8. This CDR3 comprises 14 residues. From germline, CDR1 is MNHEY and CDR2 SVGAGI. The CDR3 spells CASSPGLQADTQYF. CDR3 DNA sequence: TGTGCCAGCAGTCCGGGACTACAGGCCGATACGCAGTATTTT.

As regards this clone: The identical CDR3 is also encoded by other nucleotide sequences in the sample. CDR3 amino acids: CASSQETGITDTQYF. As DNA, the CDR3 is TGCGCCAGCAGCCAAGAGACGGGAATTACCGATACGCAGTATTTT. The chain uses TRBV4-3 and TRBJ2-3; maybe TRBD2 (5 bases). The germline V gene encodes CDR1 LGHNA and CDR2 YSLEER. The V end was cut by 0 bases, the J end by 6 bases, with 13 bases between. The CDR3 extends over 15 amino acids.

This sequence joins TRBV7-9 and TRBJ1-2, with D possibly TRBD1 on 5 matching bases. The CDR3 loop spans 14 amino acids. CDR1 and CDR2 from the germline V gene are SEHNR and FQNEAQ (reference sequence). Trimming shortened V by 7 bases and J by 3 bases, and 15 bases separated the two germline ends. The CDR3 nucleotides read TGTGCCAGCACCCCGGGGGGGGAGTACTATGGCTACACCTTC. This sequence encodes CASTPGGEYYGYTF.

The CDR3 DNA reads TGTGCCAGCAGCCGACAGTTTAGCAATCAGCCCCAGCATTTT. Its protein is CASSRQFSNQPQHF. The chain is built from TRBV5-8 and TRBJ1-5; tentative D call: TRBD1 (5 bases). CDR3 length: 14 residues. Germline V gene data show CDR1 as SGHTS and CDR2 as YDEGEE. Trimming took 4 bases from V and 0 from J, leaving 8 bases between them.

The J gene is TRBJ2-7, the V gene TRBV28; 7 bases match TRBD2. Losses at the gene ends were 6 bases for V and 3 bases for J; bases not matched to a gene: 11. The CDR3 is made up of 15 amino acids. CDR1 is MDHEN, CDR2 SYDVKM, per germline. CDR3 sequence reads: CASRDLREGRYEQYF. CDR3 in DNA: TGTGCCAGCAGGGACTTAAGGGAGGGCCGCTACGAGCAGTACTTC. Full variable domain (rest looked up from reference TRBV28 and TRBJ2-7): DVKVTQSSRYLVKRTGEKVFLECVQDMDHENMFWYRQDPGLGLRLIYFSYDVKMKEKGDIPEGYSVSREKKERFSLILESASTNQTSMYLCASRDLREGRYEQYFGPGTRLTVT.

This chain uses TRBV4-2 with TRBJ1-3; D uncertain. Trimming removed 0 bases at V and 4 bases at J, with 10 bases between. This CDR3 spans 15 amino acids. The germline gives CDR1 LGHNA, CDR2 YNFKEQ. CDR3: CASSQDRATGNTIYF. CDR3 coding DNA: TGTGCCAGCAGCCAAGATCGAGCCACGGGAAACACCATATATTTT.

This clone has a handful of counts. V gene TRBV19 combines with J gene TRBJ1-5, with D possibly matching TRBD1 (5 bases). With 3 bases removed from V and 4 bases from J, the gap between germline ends came to 22 bases. The CDR3 extends over 18 amino acids. Per germline, CDR1 LNHDA and CDR2 SQIVND (reference sequence). The CDR3 coding sequence is TGTGCCAGTAGTATTTGGGTGGGGGGAATGGTGCGAAATCAGCCCCAGCATTTT. It codes for CASSIWVGGMVRNQPQHF.